This T cell receptor beta chain was captured in a study of CD8 T cells in ankylosing spondylitis. TCRdb re-derived calls from the 5' RACE reads in MiXCR, one entry per CDR3 protein. The sample carries approximately 110,000 distinct CDR3 sequences, approximately 25% recorded once. V shed 5 bases and J shed 3 bases, with 9 bases lying between them. This CDR3 contains 13 residues. Looked up from germline, CDR1 is SGHTA and CDR2 is FQGNSA. The specimen sequenced was synovial fluid, either unsorted or a sorted T cell fraction (not recorded which). This rearrangement joins TRBV7-2 to TRBJ2-3; D may be TRBD1 (5 bases). The sequence derives from a male donor with ankylosing spondylitis. The CDR3 here is CASSPGSTDTQYF. CDR3 nucleotide sequence: TGTGCCAGCAGCCCAGGGTCAACAGATACGCAGTATTTT.